Shown below are 28 T cell receptor beta chains from a single sample sequenced in a study of cytomegalovirus exposure and HLA in healthy donors. Sequencing was performed with immunoSEQ multiplex PCR; in TCRdb, only in-frame clones are kept and a portion is missing. The data show approximately 280,000 clones, 70% to 90% seen once. The sample was PBMCs. These receptors came from a young woman in good health and CMV-seronegative.

The CDR3 loop is CASSFTWTSGRRESYEQYF. The CDR3 DNA is TGCGCCAGCAGCTTCACCTGGACTAGCGGGAGACGGGAATCCTACGAGCAGTACTTC. V and J are TRBV4-1 and TRBJ2-7, with 13 bases that match TRBD2. With 5 bases clipped from V and 1 base from J, the junction kept 14 bases outside the gene matches. The CDR3 contains 19 residues. Germline loops: CDR1 MGHRA, CDR2 YSYEKL.

The chain carries TRBV4-3 and TRBJ1-2, with a weak D call TRBD1 (5 bases). CDR3 length: 16 amino acids. Germline V gene sequence: CDR1 LGHNA, CDR2 YSLEER. V was cut by 3 bases and J by 2 bases, with 16 bases left in between. CDR3 in amino acids: CASSQNPDTINYGYTF. The CDR3, as DNA: TGCGCCAGCAGCCAGAATCCGGACACGATAAACTATGGCTACACCTTC.

The chain combines TRBV7-2 with TRBJ2-7, with 7 nucleotides matching TRBD1. The CDR3 totals 14 residues. The germline V gene has CDR1 SGHTA and CDR2 FQGNSA. V was clipped by 4 bases and J by 0 bases; unmatched bases: 3. The CDR3 loop is CASSSRQGSYEQYF. The DNA for the CDR3 is TGTGCCAGCAGCTCACGACAGGGCTCCTACGAGCAGTACTTC.

The chain couples TRBV7-3 to TRBJ1-4; 7 nucleotides match TRBD1. With V trimmed by 1 base and J by 0 bases, 5 bases remained unmatched. The CDR3 runs 17 residues. Germline assignment: CDR1 SGHTA and CDR2 FQGTGA. CDR3 bases: TGTGCCAGCAGCTTAAAGGGCAGGGGGACAACTAATGAAAAACTGTTTTTT. Protein product: CASSLKGRGTTNEKLFF.

V and J are TRBV5-1 and TRBJ2-1; TRBD2 matches 11 bases. The trim removed 0 bases at V and 8 bases at J, leaving 10 bases unmatched. Germline lookup yields CDR1 SGHRS and CDR2 YFSETQ. The CDR3 sequence is 17 residues long. CDR3 DNA: TGCGCCAGCAGCTTGGCTAGCGGGGGGCAATTTACGTATGAGCAGTTCTTC. Translating it yields CASSLASGGQFTYEQFF.

The gene calls are TRBV28 and TRBJ2-7; 8 bases agree with TRBD1. The ends lost 8 bases at V and 5 bases at J; junction bases unmatched: 5. The germline V gene encodes CDR1 MDHEN and CDR2 SYDVKM. CDR3 length equals 12 residues. The CDR3 here is CASLGQANEQYF. The CDR3 bases are TGTGCCAGCCTGGGACAGGCAAACGAGCAGTACTTC.

Details on this clone: One junction end disagrees with the germline gene, perhaps due to a read error. V gene TRBV4-3 combines with J gene TRBJ1-1; 9 nucleotides agree with TRBD1. The germline V gene encodes CDR1 LGHNA and CDR2 YSLEER. The CDR3 spans 16 residues. This CDR3 reads CASSQGTGVPNSEAFF. CDR3 nucleotides: TGCGCCAGCAGCCAAGGGACAGGGGTCCCTAACAGTGAAGCTTTCTTT.

This sequence joins TRBV23-1 and TRBJ2-1; the D is unclear. TRBV23-1 is an ORF for which the function is uncertain. V lost 4 bases and J 10 bases, leaving 20 bases between the germline ends. This CDR3 has 15 amino acids. The CDR3 nucleotides are TGCGCCAGCAGTCCTCTAGGCACTCTGTCGTGGGAGCAGTTCTTC. Translated, it gives CASSPLGTLSWEQFF.

For the CDR3, the DNA is TGTGCCATAGTCGGGACAGGGCAAAACACTGAAGCTTTCTTT. It is translated as CAIVGTGQNTEAFF. The chain links TRBV10-3 to TRBJ1-1; TRBD1 aligns across 9 bases. CDR3 length: 14 residues. Germline CDR1 ENHRY, CDR2 SYGVKD. The V and J ends lost 9 bases and 2 bases, in that order; junction bases with no gene match: 7.

The chain joins TRBV18 to TRBJ1-5; D is perhaps TRBD1 (6 bases). Trimming took 4 bases from V and 5 from J, leaving 15 bases between them. The CDR3 totals 15 residues. Germline assignment: CDR1 KGHSH and CDR2 LQKENI. The CDR3 loop reads CASSLYGQSHQPQHF. CDR3 coding DNA: TGTGCCAGCTCACTATACGGACAGAGTCATCAGCCCCAGCATTTT.

The chain employs TRBV5-1 and TRBJ2-7, with 8 bases aligning to TRBD2. The V segment lost 5 bases and the J segment 6 bases; nucleotides outside the gene matches: 10. This CDR3 has 14 amino acids. Germline V gives CDR1 SGHRS, CDR2 YFSETQ. CDR3 amino acids: CASRHQPTSVEQYF. CDR3 DNA sequence: TGCGCCAGCAGACACCAACCGACTAGCGTCGAGCAGTACTTC.

V gene TRBV30 combines with J gene TRBJ2-7, with a possible D match to TRBD1 (6 bases). Trimming cost V 6 bases and J 3 bases, with 12 bases left between them. The germline gives CDR1 GTSNPN, CDR2 SVGIG (reference sequence). This CDR3 is 12 amino acids long. The CDR3 spells CACQPRGYEQYF. The CDR3 nucleotides read TGTGCCTGTCAACCCAGGGGCTACGAGCAGTACTTC. Full variable domain (rest looked up from reference TRBV30 and TRBJ2-7): SQTIHQWPATLVQPVGSPLSLECTVEGTSNPNLYWYRQAAGRGLQLLFYSVGIGQISSEVPQNLSASRPQDRQFILSSKKLLLSDSGFYLCACQPRGYEQYFGPGTRLTVT.

The chain carries TRBV27 and TRBJ1-2; 7 bases match TRBD1. CDR1 and CDR2 (germline): MNHEY, SMNVEV (reference sequence). V lost 0 bases and J lost 6; bases outside the gene matches: 7. There are 15 residues in the CDR3. The CDR3 is CASSLSGDRSNGYTF. The CDR3 nucleotides read TGTGCCAGCAGTTTATCAGGGGACAGATCCAATGGCTACACCTTC.

V and J are TRBV18 and TRBJ2-7; 7 bases line up with TRBD2. The V gene end was trimmed by 5 bases and the J gene end by 5 bases; junction bases not matched to a gene: 6. Germline V gene data show CDR1 as KGHSH and CDR2 as LQKENI. This CDR3 has 13 amino acids. CDR3 loop: CASSGAGVDEQYF. In DNA, the CDR3 is TGTGCCAGCTCAGGTGCGGGAGTCGACGAGCAGTACTTC. The variable domain in full, with the rest retrieved from reference TRBV18 and TRBJ2-7, is NAGVMQNPRHLVRRRGQEARLRCSPMKGHSHVYWYRQLPEEGLKFMVYLQKENIIDESGMPKERFSAEFPKEGPSILRIQQVVRGDSAAYFCASSGAGVDEQYFGPGTRLTVT.

The chain has TRBV5-1 and TRBJ2-3; 12 bases match TRBD1. Germline V gene data show CDR1 as SGHRS and CDR2 as YFSETQ. The CDR3 covers 15 residues. V was pared by 4 bases and J by 4 bases, with 4 bases of the junction left unmatched. CDR3 sequence (DNA): TGCGCCAGCAGCCCGGGACAGGGGGCCCCAGATACGCAGTATTTT. This sequence encodes CASSPGQGAPDTQYF.

The rearrangement uses TRBV6-1 and TRBJ1-2; 9 bases are shared with TRBD1. Germline CDR1 reads MNHNS; CDR2 reads SASEGT. The V and J ends lost 2 bases and 6 bases, in that order; junction bases with no gene match: 7. The CDR3 has 15 residues. The CDR3 DNA sequence: TGTGCCAGCAGTGAAACGGGACAGGGAGTTCATGGCTACACCTTC. Translation gives CASSETGQGVHGYTF.

The sample holds a few counts of this clone. The V gene is TRBV6-1, the J gene TRBJ1-1; TRBD1 matches at 9 bases. With 6 bases clipped from V and 1 base from J, the junction kept 3 bases outside the gene matches. The CDR3 length is 14 residues. Germline V lookup: CDR1 MNHNS, CDR2 SASEGT. The CDR3 DNA reads TGTGCCAGCAGACTACAGGGGGCGAACACTGAAGCTTTCTTT. Protein: CASRLQGANTEAFF.

V is TRBV5-8 and J is TRBJ2-1; perhaps TRBD1 as D (8 bases). Trimming pared 4 bases from V and 0 bases from J, leaving 14 bases between. The CDR3 is 16 amino acids. CDR1 is SGHTS, CDR2 YDEGEE, per germline. CDR3 nucleotide sequence: TGTGCCAGCAGCGCAAACAGGGGGGGCTCCTACAATGAGCAGTTCTTC. It encodes CASSANRGGSYNEQFF.

CDR3 region: CASSLVGVETGPYSNQPQHF. The CDR3 DNA follows: TGTGCCAGCAGCCTTGTGGGGGTTGAAACAGGGCCCTATAGCAATCAGCCCCAGCATTTT. The rearrangement links TRBV28 to TRBJ1-5; D is perhaps TRBD1 (6 bases). The CDR3 has 20 amino acids. The germline gives CDR1 MDHEN, CDR2 SYDVKM. The V end was cut by 6 bases, the J end by 0 bases, with 27 bases between.

This chain links TRBV5-1 with TRBJ1-2, with a weak D call TRBD1 (6 bases). Trimming removed 3 bases at V and 8 bases at J, with 20 bases between. CDR1 SGHRS and CDR2 YFSETQ come from the germline V gene. The CDR3 has 15 amino acids. Here the CDR3 reads CASSSDRLFLRGYTF. CDR3 coding DNA: TGCGCCAGCAGCTCCGACAGGCTCTTCCTAAGGGGCTACACCTTC.

This clone was counted between two and nine times. The rearrangement links TRBV7-6 to TRBJ2-6, with D hard to call. In germline, CDR1 is SGHVS, CDR2 FNYEAQ. The V end was cut by 5 bases, the J end by 4 bases, with 9 bases between. CDR3 length: 14 residues. The CDR3 loop reads CASSTLEGANVLTF. The CDR3 region has the DNA TGTGCCAGCAGCACCCTTGAGGGGGCCAACGTCCTGACTTTC. The variable domain in full, completed from reference TRBV7-6 and TRBJ2-6, reads GAGVSQSPRYKVTKRGQDVALRCDPISGHVSLYWYRQALGQGPEFLTYFNYEAQQDKSGLPNDRFSAERPEGSISTLTIQRTEQRDSAMYRCASSTLEGANVLTFGAGSRLTVL.

V is TRBV4-3 and J is TRBJ2-5; 8 bases are a match to TRBD2. The germline gives CDR1 LGHNA, CDR2 YSLEER. The CDR3 extends over 16 amino acids. V shed 0 bases and J 5 bases; nucleotides not matched to a gene: 8. The CDR3 reads CASSQDGGGPVETQYF. Here the CDR3 DNA reads TGCGCCAGCAGCCAAGATGGCGGGGGGCCGGTTGAGACCCAGTACTTC.

The V call is TRBV19, the J call TRBJ1-2, with 11 positions matching TRBD1. V lost 7 bases to trimming and J lost 8 bases; unmatched junction nucleotides: 9. CDR3 size: 14 residues. CDR1 is LNHDA and CDR2 is SQIVND in the germline V gene (reference sequence). The CDR3 nucleotides are TGTGCCAGTACTGACGGACAGGGGGCCTTGGGCTACACCTTC. Protein product: CASTDGQGALGYTF.

The chain combines TRBV5-6 with TRBJ2-3; TRBD2 agrees at 13 bases. With V trimmed by 5 bases and J by 1 base, 4 bases remained unmatched. The CDR3 sequence is 16 residues long. The germline CDR1 and CDR2 sequences are SGHDT and YYEEEE. CDR3 region: CASRGTSGVRTDTQYF. CDR3 sequence (DNA): TGTGCCAGCAGGGGGACTAGCGGGGTACGCACAGATACGCAGTATTTT.

This CDR3 is CASSNRDSYTGELFF. CDR3 in DNA: TGTGCCAGCAGTAACCGGGACAGCTACACCGGGGAGCTGTTTTTT. This chain uses TRBV2 with TRBJ2-2, with TRBD1 matching over 7 bases. CDR3 length equals 15 residues. V lost 5 bases to trimming and J lost 3 bases; unmatched junction nucleotides: 6. The germline gives CDR1 SNHLY, CDR2 FYNNEI.

The chain uses TRBV29-1 and TRBJ1-1, with 9 bases aligning to TRBD1. V trimming: 5 bases; J trimming: 0 bases; junction bases outside the gene matches: 10. This CDR3 is built from 16 residues. CDR1 and CDR2 (germline): SQVTM, ANQGSEA. CDR3 amino acids: CSVPPARTGVNTEAFF. The CDR3 DNA reads TGCAGCGTTCCCCCCGCCAGGACAGGGGTGAACACTGAAGCTTTCTTT.

The V call is TRBV5-4, the J call TRBJ1-1; D perhaps matches TRBD1 (5 bases). The germline V and J ends were trimmed by 2 bases and 4 bases, with 6 bases remaining between them. CDR1 SGHNT and CDR2 YYREEE come from the germline V gene (reference sequence). This CDR3 contains 12 residues. The CDR3 loop is CASSFGGTEAFF. CDR3 DNA: TGTGCCAGCAGCTTCGGGGGCACTGAAGCTTTCTTT. The variable domain in full, completed from reference TRBV5-4 and TRBJ1-1, reads ETGVTQSPTHLIKTRGQQVTLRCSSQSGHNTVSWYQQALGQGPQFIFQYYREEENGRGNFPPRFSGLQFPNYSSELNVNALELDDSALYLCASSFGGTEAFFGQGTRLTVV.

The V and J genes are TRBV6-5 and TRBJ1-2, with a tentative D call TRBD1 (5 bases). V was trimmed by 3 bases and J by 0 bases, leaving 8 bases between them. The CDR3 loop spans 14 amino acids. The germline gives CDR1 MNHEY, CDR2 SVGAGI. The chain's CDR3 is CASSYGAANYGYTF. The CDR3 coding sequence is TGTGCCAGCAGTTATGGGGCAGCTAACTATGGCTACACCTTC.